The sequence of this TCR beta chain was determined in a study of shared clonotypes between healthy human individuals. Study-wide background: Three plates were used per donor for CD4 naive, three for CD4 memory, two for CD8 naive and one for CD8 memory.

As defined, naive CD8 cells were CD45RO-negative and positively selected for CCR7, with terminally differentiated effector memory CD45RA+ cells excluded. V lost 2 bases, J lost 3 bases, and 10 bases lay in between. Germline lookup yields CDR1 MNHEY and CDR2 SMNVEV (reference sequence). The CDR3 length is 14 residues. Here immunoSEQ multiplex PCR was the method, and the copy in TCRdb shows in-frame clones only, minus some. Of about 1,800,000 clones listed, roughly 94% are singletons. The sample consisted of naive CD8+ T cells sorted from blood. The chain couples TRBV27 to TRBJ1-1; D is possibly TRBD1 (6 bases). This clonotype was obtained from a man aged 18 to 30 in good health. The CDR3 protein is CASSLSQGYTEAFF. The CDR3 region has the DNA TGTGCCAGCAGTTTAAGTCAGGGGTACACTGAAGCTTTCTTT.